Listed below are T cell receptor beta chains from one sample, sequenced in a study of T cells in Graves' hyperthyroidism and ophthalmopathy. TCRdb used MiXCR to reprocess the multiplex PCR reads, holding one entry per CDR3 protein. The table records approximately 600,000 distinct CDR3 sequences, more than 20% of them present only once. The sample taken for sequencing was blood. The source is a man aged 30 to 45 with Graves' ophthalmopathy. Both conserved end residues are part of each CDR3. The D gene is left open where the match is weak. Clone size appears in some rows only: once, few, many, or a class for an expanded clone.

v_gene	d_gene	abundance	j_gene	CDR3aa	CDR3nt
TRBV18	-	many	TRBJ2-6	CASSPGGFSGANVLTF	TGTGCCAGCTCACCAGGGGGCTTCTCTGGGGCCAACGTCCTGACTTTC
TRBV6-1	TRBD2	-	TRBJ2-3	CASSGTSKDTQYF	TGTGCCAGCAGCGGGACTAGCAAAGATACGCAGTATTTT
TRBV18	-	-	TRBJ1-3	CASSPLYAGSGNTIYF	TGTGCCAGCTCACCACTTTACGCTGGCTCTGGAAACACCATATATTTT
TRBV4-2	-	-	TRBJ2-7	CASSQEAEANYEQYF	TGTGCCAGCAGCCAAGAGGCCGAAGCGAATTACGAGCAGTACTTC
TRBV7-2	-	many	TRBJ2-3	CASSLVGGVVADTQYF	TGTGCCAGCAGCTTAGTTGGGGGAGTGGTCGCAGATACGCAGTATTTT
TRBV28	TRBD2	few	TRBJ2-2	CASSPLWGRETSGNTGELFF	TGTGCCAGCAGCCCCCTTTGGGGCAGGGAGACTAGCGGGAACACCGGGGAGCTGTTTTTT
TRBV27	-	few	TRBJ1-5	CASSLLQRTDHSNQPQHF	TGTGCCAGCAGTTTACTACAGAGAACGGATCATAGCAATCAGCCCCAGCATTTT
TRBV7-2	TRBD2	many	TRBJ2-1	CASSTRLAGDISSYNEQFF	TGTGCCAGCAGCACAAGACTAGCGGGAGACATAAGCTCCTACAATGAGCAGTTCTTC
TRBV7-2	-	few	TRBJ2-5	CASSLLYGGRETQYF	TGTGCCAGCAGCTTATTGTACGGGGGCCGAGAGACCCAGTACTTC
TRBV7-2	TRBD2	-	TRBJ2-1	CASSSPPEREFFHEQFF	TGTGCCAGCAGCTCCCCCCCAGAGCGGGAGTTTTTCCATGAGCAGTTCTTC
TRBV7-2	TRBD1	few	TRBJ1-4	CASRFAGGIDEKLFF	TGTGCCAGCAGATTTGCAGGGGGTATCGATGAAAAACTGTTTTTT
TRBV2	TRBD1	many	TRBJ2-7	CAGRNRGHSYEQYF	TGTGCCGGCAGGAACAGGGGGCACTCCTACGAGCAGTACTTC
TRBV4-2	TRBD1	many	TRBJ1-4	CASSQSDRGPTNEKLFF	TGTGCCAGCAGCCAATCGGACAGGGGGCCTACTAATGAAAAACTGTTTTTT
TRBV28	TRBD2	many	TRBJ2-5	CATLEGGQETQYF	TGTGCCACCCTCGAGGGAGGGCAAGAGACCCAGTACTTC
TRBV5-8	TRBD2	few	TRBJ2-3	CASSLSGSGADTQYF	TGTGCCAGCAGCTTGTCCGGGAGCGGGGCAGATACGCAGTATTTT
TRBV5-1	-	few	TRBJ2-7	CASSQEPYEQYF	TGCGCCAGCAGCCAGGAGCCTTACGAGCAGTACTTC
TRBV6-1	TRBD2	-	TRBJ2-1	CASSTGTSGSNEQFF	TGTGCCAGCAGTACCGGGACTAGCGGGAGTAATGAGCAGTTCTTC